This T cell receptor beta chain originates from a study of cytomegalovirus exposure and HLA in healthy donors. General study findings and limits: Three CMV-associated chains were confirmed in vitro to be specific for CMV antigens. The listing of 150 to 200 TCR beta chains classed them as cytomegalovirus-associated. Usually a TCR sequence was rare, but some public TCRs were found in many donors.

This clone turned up a few times. Its cognate antigen is unknown. The same CDR3 can be traced to other DNA sequences in this sample. The PCR used 60 Vbeta and 13 Jbeta primers. Repertoires were generated with immunoSEQ multiplex PCR, while TCRdb's copy carries only in-frame clones and drops some. Found here are some 200,000 clones, over 65% of them singletons; the top ten hold around 2.8%. The clonotype originates from a woman between 50 and 59 years old in good health and CMV-seropositive. Source material: PBMCs.

The chain's CDR3 is CASSLTGGQPQHF. DNA for the CDR3: TGTGCCAGCAGCTTAACAGGGGGCCAGCCCCAGCATTTT. The gene calls are TRBV7-9 and TRBJ1-5, with 9 nucleotides matching TRBD1. The CDR3 consists of 13 residues. V gave up 2 bases and J gave up 7 bases; unmatched junction bases: 0. Germline V gene sequence: CDR1 SEHNR, CDR2 FQNEAQ (reference sequence).